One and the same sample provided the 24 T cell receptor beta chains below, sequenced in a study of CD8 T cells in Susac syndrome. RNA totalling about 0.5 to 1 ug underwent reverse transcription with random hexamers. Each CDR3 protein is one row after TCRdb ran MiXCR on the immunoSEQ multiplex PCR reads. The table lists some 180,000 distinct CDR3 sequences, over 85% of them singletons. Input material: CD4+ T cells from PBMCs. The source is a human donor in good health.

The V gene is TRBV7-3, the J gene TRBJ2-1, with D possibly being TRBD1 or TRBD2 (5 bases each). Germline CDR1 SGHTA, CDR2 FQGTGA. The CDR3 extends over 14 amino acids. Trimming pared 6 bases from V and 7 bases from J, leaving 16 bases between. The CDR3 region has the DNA TGTGCCAGCAGTTTCGGGGCTCCTCGGAATGAGCAGTTCTTC. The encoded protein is CASSFGAPRNEQFF. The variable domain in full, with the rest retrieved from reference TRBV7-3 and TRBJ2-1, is GAGVSQTPSNKVTEKGKYVELRCDPISGHTALYWYRQSLGQGPEFLIYFQGTGAADDSGLPNDRFFAVRPEGSVSTLKIQRTERGDSAVYLCASSFGAPRNEQFFGPGTRLTVL.

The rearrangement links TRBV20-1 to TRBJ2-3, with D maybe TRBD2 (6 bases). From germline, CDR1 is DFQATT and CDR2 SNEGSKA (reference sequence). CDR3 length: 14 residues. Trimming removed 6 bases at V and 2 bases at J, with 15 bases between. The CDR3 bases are TGCAGTGCCAGTCTTACGGGACTCACAGATACGCAGTATTTT. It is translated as CSASLTGLTDTQYF.

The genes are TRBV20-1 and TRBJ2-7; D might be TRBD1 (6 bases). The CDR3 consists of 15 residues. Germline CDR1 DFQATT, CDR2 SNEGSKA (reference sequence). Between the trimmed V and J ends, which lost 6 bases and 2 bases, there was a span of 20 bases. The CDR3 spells CSALGWGLTAYEQYF. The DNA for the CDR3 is TGCAGTGCCTTAGGATGGGGGCTGACGGCCTACGAGCAGTACTTC.

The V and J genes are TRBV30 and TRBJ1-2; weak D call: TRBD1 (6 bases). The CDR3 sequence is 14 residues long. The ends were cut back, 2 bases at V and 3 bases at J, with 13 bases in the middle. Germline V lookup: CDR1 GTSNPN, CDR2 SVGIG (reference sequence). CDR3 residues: CAWSLGQFHYGYTF. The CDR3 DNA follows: TGTGCCTGGAGTCTCGGACAGTTCCACTATGGCTACACCTTC.

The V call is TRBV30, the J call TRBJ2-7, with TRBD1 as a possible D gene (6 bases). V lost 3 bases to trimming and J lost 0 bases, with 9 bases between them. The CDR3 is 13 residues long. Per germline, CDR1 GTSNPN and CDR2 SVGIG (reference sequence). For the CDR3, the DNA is TGTGCCTGGAGCCGGGACATCTCCTACGAGCAGTACTTC. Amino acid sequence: CAWSRDISYEQYF.

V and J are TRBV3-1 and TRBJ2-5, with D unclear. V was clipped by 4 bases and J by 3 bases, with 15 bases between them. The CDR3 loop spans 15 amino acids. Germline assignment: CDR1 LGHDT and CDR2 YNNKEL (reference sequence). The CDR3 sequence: CASSRDRISEETQYF. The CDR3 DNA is TGTGCCAGCAGCCGGGATCGTATATCCGAAGAGACCCAGTACTTC.

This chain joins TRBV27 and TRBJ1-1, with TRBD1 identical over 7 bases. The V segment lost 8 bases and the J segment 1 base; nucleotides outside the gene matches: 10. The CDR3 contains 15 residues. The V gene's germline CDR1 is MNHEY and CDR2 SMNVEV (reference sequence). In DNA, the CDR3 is TGTGCCAGCCTAGAACAGGGACAGACGAACACTGAAGCTTTCTTT. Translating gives CASLEQGQTNTEAFF.

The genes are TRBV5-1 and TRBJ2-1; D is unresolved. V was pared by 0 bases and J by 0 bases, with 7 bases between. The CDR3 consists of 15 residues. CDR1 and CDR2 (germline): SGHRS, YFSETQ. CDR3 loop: CASSLEGRSYNEQFF. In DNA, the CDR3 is TGCGCCAGCAGCTTGGAAGGGCGCTCCTACAATGAGCAGTTCTTC.

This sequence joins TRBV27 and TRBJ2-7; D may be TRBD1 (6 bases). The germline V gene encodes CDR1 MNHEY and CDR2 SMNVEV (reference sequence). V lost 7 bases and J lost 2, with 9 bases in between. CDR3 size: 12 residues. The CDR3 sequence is CASTRGAYEQYF. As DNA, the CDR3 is TGTGCCAGCACCAGGGGAGCCTACGAGCAGTACTTC.

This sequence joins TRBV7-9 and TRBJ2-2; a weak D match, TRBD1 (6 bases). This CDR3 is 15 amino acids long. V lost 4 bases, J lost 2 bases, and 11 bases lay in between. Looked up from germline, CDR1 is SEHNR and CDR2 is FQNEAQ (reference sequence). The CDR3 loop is CASSSFRGNTGELFF. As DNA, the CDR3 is TGTGCCAGCAGCTCCTTCAGGGGAAACACCGGGGAGCTGTTTTTT.

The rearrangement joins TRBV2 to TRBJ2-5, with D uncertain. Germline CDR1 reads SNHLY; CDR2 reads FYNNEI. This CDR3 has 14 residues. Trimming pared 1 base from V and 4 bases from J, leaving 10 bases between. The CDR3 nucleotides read TGTGCCAGCAGTGAAGGTCGGAACGGAGAGACCCAGTACTTC. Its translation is CASSEGRNGETQYF.

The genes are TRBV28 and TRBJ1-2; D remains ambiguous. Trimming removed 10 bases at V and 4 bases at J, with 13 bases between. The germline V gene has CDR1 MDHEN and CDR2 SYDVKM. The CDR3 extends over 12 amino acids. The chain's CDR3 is CAIEGLLYGYTF. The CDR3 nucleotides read TGTGCCATCGAAGGACTCCTCTATGGCTACACCTTC.

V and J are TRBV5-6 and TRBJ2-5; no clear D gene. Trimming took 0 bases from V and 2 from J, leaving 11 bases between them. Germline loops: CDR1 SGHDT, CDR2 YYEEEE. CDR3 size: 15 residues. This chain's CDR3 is CASSLVAWGQETQYF. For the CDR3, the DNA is TGTGCCAGCAGCTTGGTAGCTTGGGGACAAGAGACCCAGTACTTC.

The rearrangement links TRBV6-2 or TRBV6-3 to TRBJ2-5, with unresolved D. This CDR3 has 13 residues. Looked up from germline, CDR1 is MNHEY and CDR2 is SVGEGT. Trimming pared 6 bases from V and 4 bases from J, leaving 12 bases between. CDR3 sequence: CASSPASPETQYF. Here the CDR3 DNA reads TGTGCCAGCAGCCCGGCCAGCCCAGAGACCCAGTACTTC.

The CDR3, as DNA: TGTGCCAGCAGTTTTGACAGGGGGAACACTGAAGCTTTCTTT. As protein: CASSFDRGNTEAFF. The V and J genes are TRBV12-3 or TRBV12-4 and TRBJ1-1; 8 nucleotides agree with TRBD1. This CDR3 region has 14 residues. The V gene end was trimmed by 3 bases and the J gene end by 1 base; junction bases not matched to a gene: 1.

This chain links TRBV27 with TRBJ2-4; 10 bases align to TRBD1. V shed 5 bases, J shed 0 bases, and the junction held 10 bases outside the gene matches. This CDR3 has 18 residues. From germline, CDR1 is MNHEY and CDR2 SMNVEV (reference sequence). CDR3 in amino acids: CASSMGQGRPIAKNIQYF. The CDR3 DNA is TGTGCCAGCAGTATGGGACAGGGGAGACCAATAGCCAAAAACATTCAGTACTTC.

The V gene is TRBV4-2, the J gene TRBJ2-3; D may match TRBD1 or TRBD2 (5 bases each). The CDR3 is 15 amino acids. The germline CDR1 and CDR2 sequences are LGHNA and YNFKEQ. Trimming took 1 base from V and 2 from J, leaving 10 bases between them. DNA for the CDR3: TGTGCCAGCAGCCAAGCAGGGAGCCTCACAGATACGCAGTATTTT. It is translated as CASSQAGSLTDTQYF.

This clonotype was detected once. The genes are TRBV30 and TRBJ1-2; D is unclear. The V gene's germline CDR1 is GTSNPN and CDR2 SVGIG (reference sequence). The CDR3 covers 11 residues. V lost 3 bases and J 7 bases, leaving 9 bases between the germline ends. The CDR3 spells CAWRPPIGYTF. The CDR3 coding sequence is TGTGCCTGGAGACCTCCTATTGGCTACACCTTC.

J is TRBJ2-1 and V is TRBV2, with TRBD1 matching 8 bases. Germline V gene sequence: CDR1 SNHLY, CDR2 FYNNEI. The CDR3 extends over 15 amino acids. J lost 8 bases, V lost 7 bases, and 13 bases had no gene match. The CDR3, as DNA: TGTGCCAGCATTCCAGGGACAGGACAGAAGGATGAGCAGTTCTTC. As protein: CASIPGTGQKDEQFF.

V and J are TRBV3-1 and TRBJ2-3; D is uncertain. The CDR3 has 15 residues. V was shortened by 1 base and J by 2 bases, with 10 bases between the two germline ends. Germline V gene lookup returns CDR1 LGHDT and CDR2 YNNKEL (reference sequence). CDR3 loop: CASSQGPGSTDTQYF. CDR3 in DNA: TGTGCCAGCAGCCAAGGTCCAGGCTCCACAGATACGCAGTATTTT.

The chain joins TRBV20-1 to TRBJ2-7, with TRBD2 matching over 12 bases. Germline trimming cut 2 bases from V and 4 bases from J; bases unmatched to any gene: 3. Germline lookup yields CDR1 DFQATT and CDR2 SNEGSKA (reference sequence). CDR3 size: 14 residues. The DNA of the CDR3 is TGCAGTGCTAGACTAGCGGGAGGGCCTTACGAGCAGTACTTC. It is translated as CSARLAGGPYEQYF.

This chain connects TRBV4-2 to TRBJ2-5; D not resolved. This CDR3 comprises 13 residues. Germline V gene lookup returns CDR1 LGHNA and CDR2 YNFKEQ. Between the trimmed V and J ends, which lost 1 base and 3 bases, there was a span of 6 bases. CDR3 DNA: TGTGCCAGCAGCCAAGCGGGTGAAGAGACCCAGTACTTC. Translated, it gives CASSQAGEETQYF.

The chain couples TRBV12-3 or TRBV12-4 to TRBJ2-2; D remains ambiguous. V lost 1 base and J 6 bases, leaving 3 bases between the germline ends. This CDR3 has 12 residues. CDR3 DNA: TGTGCCAGCAGTTTAGTCTCCGGGGAGCTGTTTTTT. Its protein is CASSLVSGELFF.

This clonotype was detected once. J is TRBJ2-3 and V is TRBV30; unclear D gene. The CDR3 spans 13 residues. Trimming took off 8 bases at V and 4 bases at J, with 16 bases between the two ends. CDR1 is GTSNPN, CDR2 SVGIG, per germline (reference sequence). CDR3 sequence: CAGKPDGADTQYF. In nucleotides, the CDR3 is TGTGCCGGCAAACCGGACGGCGCAGATACGCAGTATTTT.